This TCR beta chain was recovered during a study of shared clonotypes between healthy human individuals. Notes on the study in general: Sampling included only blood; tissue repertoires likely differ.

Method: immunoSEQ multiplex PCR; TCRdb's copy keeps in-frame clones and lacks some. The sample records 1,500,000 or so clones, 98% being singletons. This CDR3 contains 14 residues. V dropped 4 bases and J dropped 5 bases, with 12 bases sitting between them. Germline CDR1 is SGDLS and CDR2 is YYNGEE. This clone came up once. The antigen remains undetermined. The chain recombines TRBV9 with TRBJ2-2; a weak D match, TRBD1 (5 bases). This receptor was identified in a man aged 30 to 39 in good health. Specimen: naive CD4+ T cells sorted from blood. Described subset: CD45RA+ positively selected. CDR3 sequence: CASSTRSGTGELFF. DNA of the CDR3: TGTGCCAGCAGCACACGATCAGGGACCGGGGAGCTGTTTTTT.